The present TCR beta chain was sequenced within a study of OX40 agonist ivuxolimab in advanced cancers. For context, the study as a whole: Ivuxolimab was a fully human IgG2 agonistic monoclonal antibody targeting the costimulatory receptor OX40 (CD134). Intravenous ivuxolimab was administered to patients every 2 weeks at six dose levels: 0.01, 0.1, 0.3, 1.5, 3 and 10 mg/kg. Of the approximately 50 dose-escalation patients, hepatocellular carcinoma was present in around 20, melanoma in around 15, renal cell carcinoma in 9 and head and neck cancer in 9. In the dose-escalation cohort, more than 80% of patients were male, and the mean age was roughly 60 years with a range of roughly 20 to 85. Patients were allowed to have had prior anti-PD-1, anti-PD-L1 or anti-CTLA-4 therapy, and 40% of the dose-escalation patients had previously received checkpoint inhibitors. Three dose-escalation patients achieved partial responses, one with hepatocellular carcinoma and two with cutaneous melanoma. The purpose of peripheral TCRbeta sequencing was to test whether ivuxolimab changed TCR sequence diversity and led to clonal T-cell expansion. The paper reports the monotherapy dose-escalation portion (N = 52 patients) of the phase I ivuxolimab trial.

Study-level results and caveats: Which antigens the clonally expanded peripheral T cells were specific for was not determined. In the 0.1-3.0 mg/kg groups, partial responders were among the patients with the lowest normalized peripheral clonal expansion, particularly in CD8+ T cells. On average, CD8+ T cells showed more expanded clones than CD4+ T cells after ivuxolimab. Low levels of normalized T-cell clonal expansion were also seen in some nonresponding patients. Clonal expansion of both CD4+ and CD8+ blood T cells was observed from baseline to week 6 at doses 0.1 to 3.0 mg/kg.

For sequencing of the TCRbeta CDR3 region, genomic DNA was extracted from the sorted cells. The immunoSEQ Assay was used to sequence the TCRbeta CDR3 regions. TCRdb provides this immuneACCESS table in a form limited to in-frame rearrangements. Some clones are lacking; in checked studies, under half of them reflect an unresolved V gene, and why the rest are absent is not known. The sample includes about 74,000 clones, with around nine tenths observed a single time. More than 0.75% of the sample is held by the ten biggest clonotypes. Patients with autoimmune disease history or receiving systemic immunosuppression were excluded from the trial. Peripheral blood for TCR sequencing was collected from all dose cohorts at baseline, on cycle 4 day 1, and on cycle 7 day 1. Samples were obtained from an open-label, multicenter, first-in-human phase I dose-escalation trial of ivuxolimab. Adults with locally advanced or metastatic melanoma, renal cell, hepatocellular, or head and neck squamous cell carcinoma were enrolled in the trial. Before TCR sequencing, CD4+ and CD8+ T cells were separately sorted from peripheral blood.

As concerns this clone: Its antigen remains undetermined. No much larger clone exists at a distance of one base, and base qualities are not known.

Taken from the germline V gene, the CDR1 and CDR2 loops are SGHDT and YYEEEE. Reading from cysteine to phenylalanine, the CDR3 counts 13 amino acids. Only CDR3 DNA is held: 39 bases, read in frame from base 1. Ends trimmed: V by 2 bases, J by 6 bases; bases unmatched to a gene: 4. Here the chain combines TRBV5-6 and TRBJ1-1; 7 middle bases align to TRBD1. The TCR originated in an adult with an advanced solid tumor such as melanoma, head and neck, liver or kidney cancer. The sample consisted of CD4+ or CD8+ T cells sorted from blood, taken in a trial of the OX40 agonist ivuxolimab. The CDR3 here reads CASSFDRVPEAFF. The nucleotide sequence is TGTGCCAGCAGCTTCGACAGGGTCCCTGAAGCTTTCTTT.